This TCR beta chain was obtained from a study of T-cell reconstitution after alpha-beta-depleted transplantation in children. Trimming shortened V by 7 bases and J by 11 bases, and 10 bases separated the two germline ends. The CDR3 totals 11 residues. Germline V gives CDR1 KGHDR, CDR2 SFDVKD. Broader study findings: Elevated TCRbeta diversity at day 60 was traced, in some patients, to surviving recipient T cells and thymic progenitors. Where alpha-beta T cells came from about two months after transplant was reportedly several hundred expanded graft clones. After one year, T-cell counts and TCRbeta diversity mostly came from new T cells.

Researchers prepared the TCRbeta library using unique molecular identifiers, the study reports. TCRdb ran MiXCR on the PCR reads and lists one entry per CDR3 protein. The data hold over 200,000 distinct CDR3 sequences, with under 13% observed a single time. A remark on this clonotype: Its specificity is not known.

The sequence came from a child younger than two with acute myeloid leukemia, due to receive a stem cell transplant. Sequencing used PBMCs, obtained before TCRalphabeta/CD19-depleted stem cell transplant. V is TRBV24-1 and J is TRBJ2-2; D not certain. CDR3 sequence reads: CATRDAAELFF. The CDR3, as DNA: TGTGCCACCAGGGACGCCGCAGAGCTGTTTTTT.